Below, 11 T cell receptor beta chains from the same sample are listed, as sequenced in a study of shared clonotypes between healthy human individuals. CD45RO-negative cells were positively selected for CCR7, leaving out terminally differentiated effector memory CD45RA+ cells. Clones were read by immunoSEQ multiplex PCR, and TCRdb kept only the in-frame ones, dropping some. This sample has more than 2 million clones; about 95% occur once, and the top ten carry 1.1%. The sequencing input was naive CD8+ T cells sorted from blood. The receptors were sampled from a man aged 18 to 30 in good health.

In this sample, this clone turned up once. V and J are TRBV27 and TRBJ1-1; D uncertain. In germline, CDR1 is MNHEY, CDR2 SMNVEV (reference sequence). The CDR3 runs 12 residues. V lost 5 bases and J lost 5, with 9 bases in between. CDR3 region: CASSLRQTEAFF. CDR3 in DNA: TGTGCCAGCAGTCTACGACAAACTGAAGCTTTCTTT.

A single count supports this clone. The junction departs from germline at one end; a sequencing error may be responsible. The chain carries TRBV11-2 and TRBJ1-1, with D perhaps TRBD1 (5 bases). CDR3 length: 13 amino acids. Germline V gives CDR1 SGHAT, CDR2 FQNNGV. In DNA, the CDR3 is TGTGCCAGCACCTTAGGGACGACCACTGAAGCTTTCTTT. Residues: CASTLGTTTEAFF.

This clone was found once. The chain has TRBV28 and TRBJ1-6, with 8 bases aligning to TRBD1. Germline V gives CDR1 MDHEN, CDR2 SYDVKM. The CDR3 covers 13 residues. The ends lost 6 bases at V and 18 bases at J; junction bases unmatched: 13. The CDR3 region is CASSPDRTGFSHF. The DNA of the CDR3 is TGTGCCAGCAGCCCTGACCGGACAGGGTTTTCCCACTTT. Variable domain in full (rest from reference TRBV28 and TRBJ1-6): DVKVTQSSRYLVKRTGEKVFLECVQDMDHENMFWYRQDPGLGLRLIYFSYDVKMKEKGDIPEGYSVSREKKERFSLILESASTNQTSMYLCASSPDRTGFSHFGNGTRLTVT.

The chain is built from TRBV30 and TRBJ2-2, with D possibly matching TRBD1 (7 bases). Trimming took off 0 bases at V and 3 bases at J, with 14 bases between the two ends. The CDR3 covers 16 residues. Germline loops: CDR1 GTSNPN, CDR2 SVGIG (reference sequence). The CDR3 reads CAWSVLEGAYTGELFF. CDR3 DNA sequence: TGTGCCTGGAGTGTACTGGAGGGGGCATACACCGGGGAGCTGTTTTTT.

A remark on this clone: At the DNA level, this CDR3 is encoded by other sequences in the same sample as well. The chain is built from TRBV7-9 and TRBJ1-1; 10 bases are a match to TRBD1. Germline V gives CDR1 SEHNR, CDR2 FQNEAQ (reference sequence). The CDR3 extends over 15 amino acids. Trimming cost V 4 bases and J 0 bases; bases outside gene matches: 2. The CDR3 sequence: CASSSGTGVNTEAFF. The CDR3 coding sequence is TGTGCCAGCAGCTCGGGGACAGGGGTGAACACTGAAGCTTTCTTT.

This clone was recorded only once. This chain joins TRBV7-9 and TRBJ2-1; D is ambiguous. The CDR3 totals 13 residues. In germline, CDR1 is SEHNR, CDR2 FQNEAQ (reference sequence). Trimming took 5 bases from V and 8 from J, leaving 13 bases between them. CDR3 residues: CASSHAGGDEQFF. In nucleotides, the CDR3 is TGTGCCAGCAGCCACGCAGGTGGCGATGAGCAGTTCTTC.

The chain links TRBV5-3 to TRBJ2-7; D is ambiguous. TRBV5-3 is assigned to the ORF class and has an uncertain function. The CDR3 extends over 15 amino acids. Trimming shortened V by 10 bases and J by 0 bases, and 20 bases separated the two germline ends. CDR3 in amino acids: CARAGPASFSYEQYF. CDR3 nucleotide sequence: TGTGCCCGCGCCGGCCCGGCTAGTTTCTCCTACGAGCAGTACTTC.

The CDR3 reads CASSGTSGGRYEQYF. The CDR3 bases are TGTGCCAGCAGCGGGACTAGCGGGGGGCGCTACGAGCAGTACTTC. V gene TRBV7-9 combines with J gene TRBJ2-7, with TRBD2 matching over 15 bases. Germline lookup yields CDR1 SEHNR and CDR2 FQNEAQ (reference sequence). This CDR3 is built from 15 residues. The V gene end was trimmed by 5 bases and the J gene end by 3 bases; junction bases not matched to a gene: 2. Using reference TRBV7-9 and TRBJ2-7 for the parts outside the CDR3, the full variable domain is DTGVSQNPRHKITKRGQNVTFRCDPISEHNRLYWYRQTLGQGPEFLTYFQNEAQLEKSRLLSDRFSAERPKGSFSTLEIQRTEQGDSAMYLCASSGTSGGRYEQYFGPGTRLTVT.

A word on this clone: Different DNA sequences within this sample yield the same CDR3. This chain links TRBV9 with TRBJ2-2, with unresolved D. The V end was cut by 5 bases, the J end by 5 bases, with 7 bases between. The CDR3 spans 12 residues. Germline V gene lookup returns CDR1 SGDLS and CDR2 YYNGEE. Here the CDR3 DNA reads TGTGCCAGCAGTGAAGTGACCGGGGAGCTGTTTTTT. Its translation is CASSEVTGELFF. Full variable domain (remainder filled in from reference TRBV9 and TRBJ2-2): DSGVTQTPKHLITATGQRVTLRCSPRSGDLSVYWYQQSLDQGLQFLIQYYNGEERAKGNILERFSAQQFPDLHSELNLSSLELGDSALYFCASSEVTGELFFGEGSRLTVL.

The chain joins TRBV6-6 to TRBJ2-7; D not resolved. Trimming shortened V by 0 bases and J by 7 bases, and 13 bases separated the two germline ends. The CDR3 has 14 amino acids. Germline V gene data show CDR1 as MNHNY and CDR2 as SVGAGI (reference sequence). CDR3 residues: CASSYSNPPGEQYF. CDR3 coding DNA: TGTGCCAGCAGTTACTCGAACCCCCCCGGGGAGCAGTACTTC.

The genes are TRBV5-4 and TRBJ2-7; 8 bases are a match to TRBD1. This CDR3 has 16 residues. V shed 3 bases, J shed 3 bases, and the junction held 11 bases outside the gene matches. Looked up from germline, CDR1 is SGHNT and CDR2 is YYREEE (reference sequence). CDR3 protein: CASSSGTGTGFYEQYF. CDR3 sequence (DNA): TGTGCCAGCAGCTCAGGCACCGGGACAGGCTTCTACGAGCAGTACTTC.